This T cell receptor (beta chain) was identified during a study of early T cells in non-severe SARS-CoV-2 infection. Overall study: Bulk RNA taken from unsorted whole blood was sequenced, leaving chains unpaired. Study results and caveats: Matching results from VDJdb favored anti-spike CD8 responses, leaving private and CD4 specificities undetected.

The junction had 6 bases not matched to a gene; V was cut back by 3 bases and J by 4 bases. From germline, CDR1 is SGDLS and CDR2 YYNGEE. The CDR3 length is 16 residues. This clonotype was recorded many times. Antigen specificity is unknown. Separate cDNA molecules each had unique molecular identifiers attached to them. TCRdb reprocessed the 5' RACE reads with MiXCR, giving one entry per CDR3 protein. The repertoire has tens of thousands of distinct CDR3 sequences, about 9.5% of them found once; the top ten carry over 6%. V usage is TRBV9 and J usage is TRBJ2-3, with TRBD1 matching 12 bases. This sequence originates from an adult who was a healthcare worker with PCR-confirmed SARS-CoV-2 infection or an uninfected control (not recorded which). The starting material was whole blood, obtained at baseline. The CDR3 nucleotides are TGTGCCAGCAGCGCAGGGACAGGGGGCTTCGCAGATACGCAGTATTTT. Its protein is CASSAGTGGFADTQYF.